Sequencing of this T cell receptor beta chain was carried out in a study of blood T cells in healthy people across ages. This clonotype was seen a handful of times. Its antigen is currently unknown. Sample-barcoded 5' priming and a J-beta primer mix drove a second PCR of about 6 to 12 cycles. TCRdb reanalysed the 5' RACE reads using MiXCR and keeps one entry per CDR3 protein. The sample holds fewer than 1.5 million distinct CDR3 sequences; around 42% are singletons and the top ten take 7.9%. Whole-study results and caveats: Per-million-T-cell TCR beta diversity fell roughly linearly with age. Unsorted PBMC material precluded a definitive naive versus antigen-experienced comparison.

This CDR3 contains 15 residues. Germline V gives CDR1 MNHEY, CDR2 SVGEGT. V shed 2 bases and J shed 8 bases, with 13 bases lying between them. Sequencing was carried out using blood. The chain is built from TRBV6-2 or TRBV6-3 and TRBJ1-6; TRBD1 is a possible D gene (5 bases). The TCR originated in a woman aged 18-30 years in good health. CDR3 in DNA: TGTGCCAGCAGTTACGGAACAGGAGCGTATTCACCCCTCCACTTT. Its translation is CASSYGTGAYSPLHF.